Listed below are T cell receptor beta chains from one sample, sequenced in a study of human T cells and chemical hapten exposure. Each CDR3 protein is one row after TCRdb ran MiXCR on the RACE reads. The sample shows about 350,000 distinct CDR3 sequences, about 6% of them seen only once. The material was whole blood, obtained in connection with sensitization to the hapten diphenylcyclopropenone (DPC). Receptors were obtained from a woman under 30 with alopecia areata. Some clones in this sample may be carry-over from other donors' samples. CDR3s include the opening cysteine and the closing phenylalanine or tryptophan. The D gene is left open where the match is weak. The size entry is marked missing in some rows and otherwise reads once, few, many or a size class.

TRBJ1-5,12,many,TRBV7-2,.,CASSLGQKPQHF,TGTGCCAGCAGCTTAGGACAGAAGCCCCAGCATTTT
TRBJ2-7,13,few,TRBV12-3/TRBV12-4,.,CASSFATAGEQYF,TGTGCCAGCAGTTTTGCAACCGCAGGAGAGCAGTACTTC
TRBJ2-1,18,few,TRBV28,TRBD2,CASSRPGLAPGTYNEQFF,TGTGCCAGCAGTAGACCGGGACTAGCGCCGGGGACCTACAATGAGCAGTTCTTC
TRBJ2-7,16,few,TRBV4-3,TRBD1,CASSQDPGQGPYEQYF,TGCGCCAGCAGTCAAGACCCCGGACAGGGTCCCTACGAGCAGTACTTC
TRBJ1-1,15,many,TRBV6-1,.,CASSDGTYKNTEAFF,TGTGCCAGCAGTGACGGGACATATAAGAACACTGAAGCTTTCTTT
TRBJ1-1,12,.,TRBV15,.,CATGPRNTEAFF,TGTGCCACGGGACCTAGGAACACTGAAGCTTTCTTT
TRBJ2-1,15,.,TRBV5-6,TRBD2,CASSYSGGSYNEQFF,TGTGCCAGCAGCTACAGCGGGGGCTCCTACAATGAGCAGTTCTTC
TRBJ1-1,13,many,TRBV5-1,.,CASSQRRSTEAFF,TGCGCCAGCAGCCAACGGAGGAGCACTGAAGCTTTCTTT
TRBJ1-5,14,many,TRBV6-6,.,CASSGQDYDQPQHF,TGTGCCAGCAGTGGGCAGGATTACGATCAGCCCCAGCATTTT
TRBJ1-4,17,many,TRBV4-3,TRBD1,CASSQDWDRAVDEKLFF,TGCGCCAGCAGCCAAGATTGGGACAGGGCCGTCGATGAAAAACTGTTTTTT